This note documents a single T cell receptor (beta chain) sequence. Its cognate antigen is unknown. Time point reported: blood 2 weeks post-SBRT. Treatment: 15 Gy SBRT to primary tumor, nephrectomy 4 weeks later. This renal cell carcinoma was of the clear cell type. This entry comes from a study of radiation and T cells in renal cell carcinoma. The assay was immunoSEQ multiplex PCR, and TCRdb's table has in-frame clones only and misses some. The sample has about 130,000 clones, 88% seen once; the top ten hold 5.8%. Germline loops: CDR1 LNHDA, CDR2 SQIVND (reference sequence). The CDR3 contains 11 residues. Between the trimmed V and J ends, which lost 6 bases and 9 bases, there was a span of 11 bases. Study-wide results and limits: From baseline, blood top tumor clonotypes peaked at 2 weeks post-radiation.

The source material was blood, sampled from a patient whose treatment included radiotherapy and nephrectomy. The rearrangement links TRBV19 to TRBJ2-5, with D uncertain. This clonotype was obtained from an older woman with renal cell carcinoma. The CDR3 loop is CASRPTVAQYF. DNA of the CDR3: TGTGCCAGTAGACCGACGGTGGCCCAGTACTTC. The full variable domain, completed using reference TRBV19 and TRBJ2-5, is DGGITQSPKYLFRKEGQNVTLSCEQNLNHDAMYWYRQDPGQGLRLIYYSQIVNDFQKGDIAEGYSVSREKKESFPLTVTSAQKNPTAFYLCASRPTVAQYFGPGTRLLVL.